The rows below give T cell receptor beta chains drawn from one sample of a study of shared clonotypes between healthy human individuals. Here immunoSEQ multiplex PCR was the method, and the copy in TCRdb shows in-frame clones only, minus some. Of fewer than 3 million clones in the sample, around 90% were seen once. The material sequenced was naive CD4+ T cells from PBMCs. The receptors were gathered from a man younger than 30 in good health. Some clones in this sample may be carry-over from other donors' samples. The CDR3 runs from the conserved cysteine through the conserved F or W. Fields, in order: D gene, V gene, J gene, clone size, CDR3 DNA, CDR3 protein. A D gene is named only where the DNA matches it firmly. Clone size is shown for a subset of rows, as once, few, many or a class of expanded clone.

TRBD1,TRBV11-2,TRBJ1-3,.,TGTGCCAGCAGCTGGACAGGCCTCTCTGGAAACACCATATATTTT,CASSWTGLSGNTIYF
.,TRBV27,TRBJ2-7,.,TGTGCCAGCGTCTTGGGGGGCCAACACTCCTACGAGCAGTACTTC,CASVLGGQHSYEQYF
.,TRBV7-9,TRBJ1-4,.,TGTGCCAGCAGTTTCTTTCGCAGGGGAGATGAAAAACTGTTTTTT,CASSFFRRGDEKLFF
.,TRBV6-1,TRBJ2-1,once,TGTGCCAGCAGTGAACGGAATAATGAGCAGTTCTTC,CASSERNNEQFF
TRBD2,TRBV5-4,TRBJ2-7,.,TGTGCCAGCAGCTTGGGGGCCGGGGTAGCGGGAGGGTCCGAGCAGTACTTC,CASSLGAGVAGGSEQYF
.,TRBV9,TRBJ1-3,.,TGTGCCAGCGAAGTTCGCCACACCATATATTTT,CASEVRHTIYF
TRBD2,TRBV6-1,TRBJ2-2,.,TGTGCCACCTGGGGGAGGGCCGGGGAGCTGTTTTTT,CATWGRAGELFF
.,TRBV7-9,TRBJ2-7,.,TGTGCCAGCAGCTTAGTCGGTGGCAGTTACTACGAGCAGTACTTC,CASSLVGGSYYEQYF
TRBD2,TRBV7-3,TRBJ2-3,.,TGTGCCAGCAGCTTAACGACCCTAGCGGGGGCCTTCGATACGCAGTATTTT,CASSLTTLAGAFDTQYF
TRBD1,TRBV7-2,TRBJ1-2,.,TGTGCCAGCAGCCCCAACCCGACAGGGTGGGATGGCTACACCTTC,CASSPNPTGWDGYTF
.,TRBV6-5,TRBJ2-4,.,TGTGCCAGCAAGGAGGGGCCCAAAAACATTCAGTACTTC,CASKEGPKNIQYF
.,TRBV28,TRBJ2-2,.,TGTGCCAGCAGTGCCCGGACATGGGTCGGGGAGCTGTTTTTT,CASSARTWVGELFF
TRBD1,TRBV2,TRBJ2-3,.,TGTGCCAGCAGTGTGACAGGGGATACGCAGTATTTT,CASSVTGDTQYF
.,TRBV18,TRBJ1-3,.,TGTGCCAGCTCACCTCAACAGCATTACTCTGGAAACACCATATATTTT,CASSPQQHYSGNTIYF
TRBD2,TRBV29-1,TRBJ2-7,.,TGCAGCGTTGCCCCGGGACTAGCCCGAAAAAAAACTTCCTACGAGCAGTACTTC,CSVAPGLARKKTSYEQYF
TRBD2,TRBV11-3,TRBJ2-2,.,TGTGCCAGCAGCTTAGCCCGACTAGCGGGAGGGCCCTACACCGGGGAGCTGTTTTTT,CASSLARLAGGPYTGELFF
.,TRBV10-3,TRBJ2-2,.,TGTGCCATCAGTGAGTCGAGCTTCGTCAGGGAGCTGTTTTTT,CAISESSFVRELFF
.,TRBV7-9,TRBJ1-5,few,TGTGCCAGCAGCCTCTCCCAGGGGAGCAATCAGCCCCAGCATTTT,CASSLSQGSNQPQHF
TRBD2,TRBV5-1,TRBJ2-7,.,TGCGCCAGCAGCCAGGGACTAGCGGGACCAAAGACCTACGAGCAGTACTTC,CASSQGLAGPKTYEQYF
.,TRBV18,TRBJ1-1,few,TGTGCCAGCTCACCACCGAAGGGGGAAAGCACTGAAGCTTTCTTT,CASSPPKGESTEAFF
.,TRBV7-9,TRBJ1-3,.,TGTGCCAGCAGTCGGCCTTCGGGAAACACCATATATTTT,CASSRPSGNTIYF
.,TRBV28,TRBJ1-5,.,TGTGCCAGCAGTTTATACGGTCAGCCCCAGCATTTT,CASSLYGQPQHF
.,TRBV7-8,TRBJ2-3,.,TGTGCCAGCAGCTTAGGTAGGAGTCCCGTCACAGATACGCAGTATTTT,CASSLGRSPVTDTQYF
TRBD1,TRBV30,TRBJ1-1,.,TGTGCCTGGAGGGTCGTGGCAGGGGGAGGAACTGAAGCTTTCTTT,CAWRVVAGGGTEAFF
.,TRBV28,TRBJ2-6,.,TGTGCCAGCAGTTTATATATCTCTGGGGCCAACGTCCTGACTTTC,CASSLYISGANVLTF
.,TRBV28,TRBJ1-1,.,TGTGCCAGCAGTCCGCGAGGACAGAAAGCTTTCTTT,CASSPRGQKAFF
TRBD2,TRBV4-3,TRBJ2-1,.,TGCGCCAGCAGCCAAGAAGCTAGCGGGAGTGGGCAGTTCTTC,CASSQEASGSGQFF
.,TRBV5-1,TRBJ2-2,.,TGCGCCAGCAGCTTTTTTGAAGGGGAGCTGTTTTTT,CASSFFEGELFF
TRBD1,TRBV7-9,TRBJ1-4,.,TGTGCCAGCAGCCAAGCCGGGACAGGGGCTGAAAAACTGTTTTTT,CASSQAGTGAEKLFF
TRBD2,TRBV5-1,TRBJ2-1,.,TGCGCCAGCAGGTTGACTAGCGGGAGTTACAATGAGCAGTTCTTC,CASRLTSGSYNEQFF
.,TRBV12-5,TRBJ1-5,once,TGTGCTAGTGGTTTGTCGGGGCTTAAGTGGACTAATTATCAGCCCCAGCATTTT,CASGLSGLKWTNYQPQHF
TRBD1,TRBV11-3,TRBJ1-1,.,TGTGCCAGCAGCTTAGGACAGGGGGACACTGAAGCTTTCTTT,CASSLGQGDTEAFF
.,TRBV27,TRBJ2-7,.,TGTGCCAGCAGTTTCTCCTGGACAGAGGGGTCCTACGAGCAGTACTTC,CASSFSWTEGSYEQYF
TRBD1,TRBV19,TRBJ1-4,.,TGTGCCAGTAGTAACGGACAGGGGATCGAAAAACTGTTTTTT,CASSNGQGIEKLFF
TRBD1,TRBV28,TRBJ1-3,.,TGTGCCAGCAGTCTTGAGACAGGGGGTCGCCGGAACACCATATATTTT,CASSLETGGRRNTIYF
.,TRBV30,TRBJ2-7,once,TGTGCCTGGGTGCGGGGCTCCTACGAGCAGTACTTC,CAWVRGSYEQYF
TRBD2,TRBV9,TRBJ2-7,.,TGTGCCAGCAGCGTAGGACTAGCGGGAGTTGGGACCCTCTACGAGCAGTACTTC,CASSVGLAGVGTLYEQYF
.,TRBV4-2,TRBJ2-3,.,TGTGCCAGCAGCCAAGTCGGGGGAGGAGATACGCAGTATTTT,CASSQVGGGDTQYF
.,TRBV21-1,TRBJ1-1,.,TGTGCCAGCAGCCCTCTGATGTCGGGACAGGGATTAACTGAAGCTTTCTTT,CASSPLMSGQGLTEAFF
.,TRBV12-2,TRBJ1-4,.,TGTGCAAGTCGGGCCCAAACCGTACAGGGGCTAGCAACTAATGAAAAACTGTTTTTT,CASRAQTVQGLATNEKLFF
.,TRBV5-4,TRBJ2-6,.,TGTGCCAGCAGCCCTCAGGGGCCGCTCTCTGGGGCCAACGTCCTGACTTTC,CASSPQGPLSGANVLTF
.,TRBV11-3,TRBJ2-7,.,TGTGCCAGCAGCTACGGGCAGCCAGGAGGGGAGCAGTACTTC,CASSYGQPGGEQYF